This TCR beta chain was obtained from a study of identical twins. Study-level results: Analyses of zero insertions could be partly confounded by invariant MAIT and iNKT cells. Low generation probability was overrepresented in out-of-frame alpha sequences shared by twins.

Template switching supplied a universal primer site; unique molecular identifiers were carried on the cDNA. MiXCR, run by TCRdb on the 5' RACE reads, gives a single entry per CDR3 protein. The table has about 890,000 distinct CDR3 sequences, 10% to 15% seen once. Germline lookup yields CDR1 SGHKS and CDR2 YYEKEE (reference sequence). V lost 0 bases and J lost 4, with 8 bases in between. The CDR3 runs to 14 residues. There are many counts of this clonotype. The antigen remains unidentified. The same data also went into a second study, on yellow fever vaccine responses in identical twins.

Sequencing was performed on PBMCs. The rearrangement links TRBV5-5 to TRBJ2-1; D call uncertain. This TCR derives from a woman aged 18-29 years in good health. The CDR3 DNA is TGTGCCAGCAGCTTGGATCCTGTGTACAATGAGCAGTTCTTC. Its translation is CASSLDPVYNEQFF.